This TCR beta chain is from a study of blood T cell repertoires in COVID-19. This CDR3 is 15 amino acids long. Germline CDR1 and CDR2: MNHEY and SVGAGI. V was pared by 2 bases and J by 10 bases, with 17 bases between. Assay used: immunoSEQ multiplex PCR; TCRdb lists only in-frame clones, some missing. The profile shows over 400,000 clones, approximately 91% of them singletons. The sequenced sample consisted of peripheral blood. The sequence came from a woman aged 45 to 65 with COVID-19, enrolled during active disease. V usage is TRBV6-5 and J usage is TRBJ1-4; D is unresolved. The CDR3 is CASSYADSTARKLFF. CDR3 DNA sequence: TGTGCCAGCAGTTACGCGGACTCAACGGCCAGAAAACTGTTTTTT.